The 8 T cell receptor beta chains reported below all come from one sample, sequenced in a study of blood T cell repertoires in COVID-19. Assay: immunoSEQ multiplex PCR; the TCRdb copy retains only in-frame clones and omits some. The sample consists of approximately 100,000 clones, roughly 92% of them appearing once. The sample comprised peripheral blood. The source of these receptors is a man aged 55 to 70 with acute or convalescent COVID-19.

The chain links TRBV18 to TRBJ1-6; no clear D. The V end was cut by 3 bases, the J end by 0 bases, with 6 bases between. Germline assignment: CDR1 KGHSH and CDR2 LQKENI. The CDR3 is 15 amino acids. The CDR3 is CASSPAGSYNSPLHF. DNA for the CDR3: TGTGCCAGCTCACCTGCAGGCTCCTATAATTCACCCCTCCACTTT.

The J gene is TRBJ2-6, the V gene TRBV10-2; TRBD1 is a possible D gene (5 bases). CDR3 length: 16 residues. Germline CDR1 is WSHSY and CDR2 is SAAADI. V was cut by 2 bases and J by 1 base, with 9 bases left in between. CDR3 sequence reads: CASSEGRASGANVLTF. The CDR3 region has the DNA TGCGCCAGCAGTGAGGGCAGGGCGTCTGGGGCCAACGTCCTGACTTTC.

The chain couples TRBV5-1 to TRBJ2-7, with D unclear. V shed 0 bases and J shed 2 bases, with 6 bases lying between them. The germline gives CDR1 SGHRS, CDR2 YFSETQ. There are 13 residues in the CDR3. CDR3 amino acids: CASSLDLTYEQYF. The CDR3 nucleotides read TGCGCCAGCAGCTTGGACCTAACCTACGAGCAGTACTTC.

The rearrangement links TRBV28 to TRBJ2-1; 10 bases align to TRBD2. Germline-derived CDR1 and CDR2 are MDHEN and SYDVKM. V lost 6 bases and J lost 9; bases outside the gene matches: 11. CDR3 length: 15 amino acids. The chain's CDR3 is CASRGAGTSVIEQFF. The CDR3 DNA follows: TGTGCCAGCAGGGGAGCCGGGACTAGCGTTATTGAGCAGTTCTTC.

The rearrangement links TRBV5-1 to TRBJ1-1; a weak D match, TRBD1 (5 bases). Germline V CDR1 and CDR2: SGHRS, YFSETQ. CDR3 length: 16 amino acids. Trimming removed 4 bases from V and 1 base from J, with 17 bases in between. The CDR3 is CASSPLGGLGNTEAFF. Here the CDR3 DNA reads TGCGCCAGCAGCCCATTGGGGGGATTGGGGAACACTGAAGCTTTCTTT. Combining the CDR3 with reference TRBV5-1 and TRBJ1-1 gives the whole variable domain KAGVTQTPRYLIKTRGQQVTLSCSPISGHRSVSWYQQTPGQGLQFLFEYFSETQRNKGNFPGRFSGRQFSNSRSEMNVSTLELGDSALYLCASSPLGGLGNTEAFFGQGTRLTVV.

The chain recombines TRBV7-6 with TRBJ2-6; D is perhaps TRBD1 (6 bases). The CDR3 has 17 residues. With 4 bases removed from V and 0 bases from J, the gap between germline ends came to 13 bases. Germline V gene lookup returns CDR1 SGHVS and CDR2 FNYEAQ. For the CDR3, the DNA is TGTGCCAGCAGCTCCTACGGACAGAGCTCTGGGGCCAACGTCCTGACTTTC. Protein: CASSSYGQSSGANVLTF.

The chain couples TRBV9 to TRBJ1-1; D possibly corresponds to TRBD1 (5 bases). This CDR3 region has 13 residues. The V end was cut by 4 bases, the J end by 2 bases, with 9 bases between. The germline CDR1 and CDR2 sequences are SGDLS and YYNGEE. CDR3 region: CASSFTGNTEAFF. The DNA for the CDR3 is TGTGCCAGCAGCTTTACAGGTAACACTGAAGCTTTCTTT.

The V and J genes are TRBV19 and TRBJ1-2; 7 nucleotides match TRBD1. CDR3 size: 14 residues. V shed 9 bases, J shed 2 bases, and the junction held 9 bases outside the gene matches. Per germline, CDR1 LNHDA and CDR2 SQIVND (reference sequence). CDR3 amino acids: CASLKDRQNYGYTF. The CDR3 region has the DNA TGTGCCAGCCTCAAGGACAGGCAAAACTATGGCTACACCTTC.